These 9 T cell receptor beta chains originate from one sample sequenced in a study of Graves' ophthalmopathy and Graves' hyperthyroidism listed by TCRdb under 2018. Sequencing used an Illumina HiSeq 2000. For repertoire sequencing, TCR beta CDR3 regions were amplified from RNA transcripts. The first round of RT-PCR was done with HTBI primers and the Qiagen OneStep RT-PCR kit, and was followed by a second round of multiplex PCR, then size selection and purification. TCRdb reworked the public reads: Q25 trimming with fastp, MiXCR clone assembly, productive beta chains retained. All rows with the same CDR3 protein become a single entry with the most common DNA and genes. In this sample the table shows 240,000 or so distinct CDR3 sequences, 40% to 50% of which occur a single time. The ten most abundant clones make up approximately 44% of the sample. What was sequenced was peripheral blood. The receptor set was obtained from an adult man with Graves' ophthalmopathy.

This clonotype was recorded a few times. The chain couples TRBV7-9 to TRBJ2-7, with D possibly called TRBD1 or TRBD2 (6 bases each). Trimming pared 4 bases from V and 3 bases from J, leaving 10 bases between. CDR1 and CDR2 from the germline V gene are SEHNR and FQNEAQ (reference sequence). The CDR3 totals 13 residues. CDR3 nucleotides: TGTGCCAGCAGCTCCGGGGGCGGCTACGAGCAGTACTTC. This gives the protein CASSSGGGYEQYF.

The chain employs TRBV20-1 and TRBJ2-7; 8 positions match TRBD1. CDR1 and CDR2 (germline): DFQATT, SNEGSKA (reference sequence). The CDR3 contains 17 residues. The junction had 17 bases not matched to a gene; V was cut back by 4 bases and J by 3 bases. The CDR3 DNA sequence: TGCAGTGCTATGGACAGGGAAGGAGGTCTCAGCCGCTACGAGCAGTACTTC. It codes for CSAMDREGGLSRYEQYF.

There are a few counts of this clonotype. This chain links TRBV20-1 with TRBJ1-5; TRBD1 aligns across 12 bases. The CDR3 contains 17 residues. The J segment lost 2 bases and the V segment lost 2 bases, leaving 7 bases of the junction unmatched. Germline assignment: CDR1 DFQATT and CDR2 SNEGSKA (reference sequence). In DNA form, the CDR3 reads TGCAGTGCTAGACAAGGGACAGGGGGCGCGGGCAATCAGCCCCAGCATTTT. Protein sequence: CSARQGTGGAGNQPQHF.

The table lists this clonotype with a few counts. The rearrangement uses TRBV5-4 and TRBJ1-1; D unresolved. Germline CDR1 SGHNT, CDR2 YYREEE (reference sequence). V was clipped by 2 bases and J by 6 bases, with 8 bases between them. This CDR3 comprises 12 residues. The CDR3 bases are TGTGCCAGCAGCTTACCCCCATCTGAAGCTTTCTTT. Encoded protein: CASSLPPSEAFF.

This clonotype turned up a few times. The chain is built from TRBV7-9 and TRBJ1-2; D perhaps matches TRBD1 (5 bases). CDR3 length: 14 amino acids. The V end was cut by 5 bases, the J end by 8 bases, with 18 bases between. Germline V lookup: CDR1 SEHNR, CDR2 FQNEAQ (reference sequence). The CDR3 loop reads CASSPSGLRGGYTF. In nucleotides, the CDR3 is TGTGCCAGCAGCCCATCCGGACTAAGGGGCGGCTACACCTTC. Looking up the rest from reference TRBV7-9 and TRBJ1-2 gives the full variable domain: DTGVSQNPRHKITKRGQNVTFRCDPISEHNRLYWYRQTLGQGPEFLTYFQNEAQLEKSRLLSDRFSAERPKGSFSTLEIQRTEQGDSAMYLCASSPSGLRGGYTFGSGTRLTVV.

This clonotype was seen a handful of times. This chain connects TRBV20-1 to TRBJ1-6; D perhaps matches TRBD1 (5 bases). Trimming pared 1 base from V and 7 bases from J, leaving 14 bases between. This CDR3 region has 15 residues. Germline loops: CDR1 DFQATT, CDR2 SNEGSKA (reference sequence). The CDR3 DNA sequence: TGCAGTGCTAGAGGTGGAGGGGTGGACAATTCACCCCTCCACTTT. Translating it yields CSARGGGVDNSPLHF.

This clonotype appeared a single time. A much larger clone lies a single base off, so this may be a read error. The chain carries TRBV29-1 and TRBJ1-2; 8 positions match TRBD1. CDR1 and CDR2 (germline): SQVTM, ANQGSEA. This CDR3 spans 12 amino acids. V lost 8 bases, J lost 6 bases, and 8 bases stayed unmatched. The CDR3 loop is CSIQGAVDGYTF. The DNA for the CDR3 is TGCAGCATTCAGGGGGCAGTTGATGGCTACACCTTC.

This clonotype showed up just a few times. V is TRBV12-3 or TRBV12-4 and J is TRBJ2-2; 7 bases match TRBD1. The CDR3 extends over 15 amino acids. Trimming removed 4 bases from V and 8 bases from J; junction bases left unmatched: 10. The CDR3 spells CASSSFVTGTGELFF. CDR3 in DNA: TGTGCCAGCAGTTCCTTCGTGACAGGGACAGGGGAGCTGTTTTTT.

This chain uses TRBV14 with TRBJ2-2; D is ambiguous. Between the trimmed V and J ends, which lost 5 bases and 4 bases, there was a span of 5 bases. CDR1 and CDR2 from the germline V gene are SGHDN and FVKESK. The CDR3 has 12 residues. The CDR3 loop reads CASSYGTGELFF. CDR3 DNA: TGTGCCAGCAGCTACGGCACCGGGGAGCTGTTTTTT.